This T cell receptor beta chain originates from a study of identifying expanded T cells in peripheral blood. Study results and caveats: Clone count variance between roughly 2-week samples rose with total template count. Over around two and four weeks, about 15 and 19 clones changed, versus 1.2 between replicates.

Assay: immunoSEQ multiplex PCR; the TCRdb copy retains only in-frame clones and omits some. The table records some 78,000 clones, roughly 84% of them present only once. Collection occurred without any documented infections or immune events in donors. V lost 1 base and J lost 1, with 6 bases in between. CDR1 and CDR2 from the germline V gene are ENHRY and SYGVKD. The CDR3 extends over 14 amino acids. As concerns this clone: Its antigen is not known.

The chain carries TRBV10-3 and TRBJ2-3; no reliable D call. The receptor's source is a person aged 18 to 75 in good health. Sequenced: blood. The CDR3 protein is CAISEYWGTDTQYF. The CDR3 DNA follows: TGTGCCATCAGTGAGTATTGGGGCACAGATACGCAGTATTTT.